The clone carrying this TCR beta chain occurred many times. Germline V gene lookup returns CDR1 LGHDT and CDR2 YNNKEL (reference sequence). With 1 base removed from V and 6 bases from J, the gap between germline ends came to 10 bases. CDR3 length: 14 amino acids. The data are from a study of HIV-infected patients and healthy controls. Alpha and beta constant-region primers primed reverse transcription of around 550 ng RNA. Each of the alpha and beta chains got its own library through chain-specific third strand synthesis with indices. The cDNA received a 5' RACE adapter containing a random hexamer plus an SP2 sequencing primer site. MiXCR was run by TCRdb on the 5' RACE reads, yielding one entry per CDR3 protein. The sample lists around 16,000 distinct CDR3 sequences, 9.4% occurring once. No cell fractionation was done, so the repertoire covers all unsorted peripheral blood T cells. Four of the ten uninfected healthy control donors were sampled twice, about 3 months apart.

The sample taken for sequencing was blood. The chain recombines TRBV3-1 with TRBJ1-5; possibly TRBD1 for D (5 bases). The TCR originated in an adult in good health. The CDR3 sequence is CASSQAGLGQPQHF. CDR3 nucleotide sequence: TGTGCCAGCAGCCAAGCAGGGTTGGGTCAGCCCCAGCATTTT.